This T cell receptor beta chain was captured by sequencing in a study of T cell clones after liver transplantation. Study at large: Liver transplant recipients had immunosuppression withdrawal attempted within 2 years. Points from the study as a whole: The donor-reactive repertoire was only partly measurable in two subjects, lacking donor cells.

V shed 5 bases and J shed 2 bases, with 16 bases lying between them. This CDR3 contains 15 residues. The germline CDR1 and CDR2 sequences are MDHEN and SYDVKM. Comments on this clone: Antigen: not known.

TCRdb keeps only in-frame clones here, not all; method: immunoSEQ multiplex PCR. Of under 35,000 clones in the sample, approximately 96% are singletons; the top ten hold 25% to 30%. The J gene is TRBJ2-7, the V gene TRBV28; D is possibly TRBD1 or TRBD2 (5 bases each). Specimen: CD8+ T cells from blood, collected 12 months after liver transplant. This clonotype originated in a human patient who received a liver transplant. Some T cells may be the graft donor's. The CDR3: CASSHGTLAAYEQYF. The CDR3 nucleotides read TGTGCCAGCAGTCATGGGACCTTGGCGGCCTACGAGCAGTACTTC.